This T cell receptor beta chain is drawn from a study of T cell repertoires in ileal Crohn's disease. Study at large: At postoperative colonoscopy, neoterminal ileum biopsies were taken as M6.

The time point was: neoterminal ileum biopsy at postoperative endoscopy, about 6 months after surgery. The study's findings and limits: The median delay to postoperative endoscopy was approximately 6.4 months.

Profiling relied on immunoSEQ multiplex PCR, and the TCRdb table lists in-frame clones only, not all of them. The data contain about 13,000 clones, about four fifths of them singletons. In the case of this clone: Its antigen is undetermined. At one boundary the junction diverges from the germline segment, which might be a read error.

Material: ileal tissue. This clonotype originated in an adult with Crohn's disease.

The DNA of the CDR3 is TGTGCTAGCAGCCAGGGGGTTGGGGCAGATACGCAGTATTTT. Its protein product is CASSQGVGADTQYF. The V gene is TRBV7-7, the J gene TRBJ2-3; 7 bases are shared with TRBD1. CDR1 SSHAT and CDR2 FNYEAQ come from the germline V gene (reference sequence). This CDR3 is 14 amino acids long.